This TCR beta chain was recovered during a study of blood T cell repertoires in COVID-19. Study background: The United States, Italy and Spain were the sources of the acute and convalescent COVID-19 samples. From T cells, B-cell-depleted T cells, or PBMCs came the material, which was cDNA or gDNA.

Generated by immunoSEQ multiplex PCR, the TCRdb table keeps only in-frame clones and is missing some. The sample yields roughly 86,000 clones, roughly 80% seen once. The CDR3 sequence is 11 residues long. The V and J ends lost 4 bases and 8 bases, in that order; junction bases with no gene match: 1. Germline-derived CDR1 and CDR2 are SQVTM and ANQGSEA. Sequenced: peripheral blood. This receptor was obtained from a man over 45 who had recovered from COVID-19. The V call is TRBV29-1, the J call TRBJ2-1; 8 bases are shared with TRBD2. The CDR3 sequence: CSVAAGDEQFF. CDR3 in DNA: TGCAGCGTTGCAGCGGGAGATGAGCAGTTCTTC.